These 9 T cell receptor beta chains share one sample of origin, sequenced in a study of cytomegalovirus exposure and HLA in healthy donors. A multiplex PCR was run with 60 Vbeta primers and 13 Jbeta primers. Repertoires were generated with immunoSEQ multiplex PCR, while TCRdb's copy carries only in-frame clones and drops some. The sample carries around 190,000 clones, around 84% recorded once. Material: PBMCs. The receptors here all came from a young woman in good health and CMV-seronegative.

J is TRBJ2-1 and V is TRBV27; tentative D call: TRBD1 (6 bases). The CDR3 loop spans 20 amino acids. CDR1 MNHEY and CDR2 SMNVEV come from the germline V gene (reference sequence). The V and J ends lost 6 bases and 10 bases respectively, with 37 bases between them. The chain's CDR3 is CASSRTGTLPSDPKPGEQFF. In DNA form, the CDR3 reads TGTGCCAGCAGCCGAACAGGGACCCTACCGTCGGACCCGAAACCAGGGGAGCAGTTCTTC.

The V gene is TRBV7-2, the J gene TRBJ1-2, with TRBD1 matching 7 bases. The CDR3 length is 15 residues. Per the germline V gene, CDR1 is SGHTA and CDR2 is FQGNSA. The ends lost 4 bases at V and 3 bases at J; junction bases unmatched: 8. Here the CDR3 DNA reads TGTGCCAGCAGCTCAGACAGGGTCAGTGACTATGGCTACACCTTC. Its protein is CASSSDRVSDYGYTF.

The chain links TRBV4-1 to TRBJ2-7; TRBD1 matches 9 bases. With V trimmed by 3 bases and J by 9 bases, 12 bases remained unmatched. CDR1 is MGHRA and CDR2 is YSYEKL in the germline V gene. This CDR3 contains 15 residues. In nucleotides, the CDR3 is TGCGCCAGCAGCCAGTCGGGACAGGGAGAACGCGGGCAGTACTTC. This gives the protein CASSQSGQGERGQYF.

This clone was picked up a small number of times. The chain carries TRBV4-2 and TRBJ2-4; 10 nucleotides line up with TRBD2. The CDR3 consists of 16 residues. Germline V lookup: CDR1 LGHNA, CDR2 YNFKEQ. V lost 0 bases, J lost 9 bases, and 8 bases stayed unmatched. CDR3 region: CASSQEGEREGSIQYF. CDR3 in DNA: TGTGCCAGCAGCCAAGAGGGGGAGCGGGAGGGATCCATTCAGTACTTC.

This chain uses TRBV29-1 with TRBJ2-7, with a tentative D call TRBD2 (5 bases). CDR1 is SQVTM and CDR2 is ANQGSEA in the germline V gene. Trimming shortened V by 3 bases and J by 0 bases, and 9 bases separated the two germline ends. This CDR3 has 13 residues. In DNA form, the CDR3 reads TGCAGCGTTGAGGTGGACTTCTCCTACGAGCAGTACTTC. It yields the protein CSVEVDFSYEQYF.

This rearrangement joins TRBV6-5 to TRBJ2-1; D call uncertain. V was clipped by 4 bases and J by 9 bases, with 10 bases between them. The CDR3 has 12 amino acids. Germline V gene data show CDR1 as MNHEY and CDR2 as SVGAGI. The CDR3: CASSSVAGEQFF. The DNA of the CDR3 is TGTGCCAGCAGTTCGGTAGCTGGTGAGCAGTTCTTC.

The rearrangement joins TRBV28 to TRBJ1-1; no clear D. CDR1 is MDHEN and CDR2 is SYDVKM in the germline V gene. There are 14 residues in the CDR3. V was shortened by 7 bases and J by 4 bases, with 16 bases between the two germline ends. CDR3 nucleotide sequence: TGTGCCAGCAATAATGAGGGTGTGCTCACTGAAGCTTTCTTT. It specifies CASNNEGVLTEAFF. Supplemented by reference TRBV28 and TRBJ1-1, the full variable domain reads DVKVTQSSRYLVKRTGEKVFLECVQDMDHENMFWYRQDPGLGLRLIYFSYDVKMKEKGDIPEGYSVSREKKERFSLILESASTNQTSMYLCASNNEGVLTEAFFGQGTRLTVV.

The V and J genes are TRBV10-1 and TRBJ2-1, with 11 bases lining up with TRBD1. V was clipped by 6 bases and J by 8 bases; unmatched bases: 9. Germline loops: CDR1 WNHNN, CDR2 SYGVQD (reference sequence). This CDR3 comprises 15 residues. The CDR3 sequence: CASSGFGDRGDEQFF. The CDR3 DNA reads as TGCGCCAGCAGCGGATTTGGGGACAGGGGGGATGAGCAGTTCTTC.

Comments on this clone: The junction and the germline gene differ at one end; a read error may be behind it. This sample also contains other DNA sequences that code for the same CDR3. The chain recombines TRBV30 with TRBJ1-1; TRBD1 aligns across 8 bases. CDR3 length: 16 amino acids. CDR1 GTSNPN and CDR2 SVGIG come from the germline V gene (reference sequence). The CDR3 loop reads CAWSQQGVILNTEAFF. The CDR3 bases are TGCGCCTGGAGTCAACAGGGGGTTATCCTGAACACTGAAGCTTTCTTT.